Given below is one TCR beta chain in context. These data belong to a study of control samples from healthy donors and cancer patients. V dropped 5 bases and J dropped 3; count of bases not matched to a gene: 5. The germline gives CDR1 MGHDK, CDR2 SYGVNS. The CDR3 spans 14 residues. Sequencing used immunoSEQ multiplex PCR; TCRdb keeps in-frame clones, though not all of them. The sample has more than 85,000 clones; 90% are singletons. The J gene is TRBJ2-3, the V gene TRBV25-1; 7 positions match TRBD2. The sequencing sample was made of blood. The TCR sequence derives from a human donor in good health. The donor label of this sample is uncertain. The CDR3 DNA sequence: TGTGCCAGCAGTACGGGGGGAGGTACAGATACGCAGTATTTT. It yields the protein CASSTGGGTDTQYF.